This section outlines one TCR beta chain sequence together with its context. The CDR3 covers 15 residues. V trimming: 0 bases; J trimming: 8 bases; junction bases outside the gene matches: 6. The germline gives CDR1 SGHDN, CDR2 FVKESK. Authors of the study amplified TCR beta CDR3 regions from RNA transcripts. A first-round RT-PCR of the TCR CDR3 used the HTBI primer set. MiXCR, applied by TCRdb to the multiplex PCR reads, yields one record per CDR3 protein. The sample contains roughly 100,000 distinct CDR3 sequences, roughly 49% of which appear only once. The record originates from a study of T cells in Graves' hyperthyroidism and ophthalmopathy. Each 10 ml fresh peripheral blood draw supplied the PBMCs.

The source is a middle-aged woman with Graves' hyperthyroidism. The chain links TRBV14 to TRBJ1-3, with TRBD1 matching over 8 bases. The specimen sequenced was blood. In DNA, the CDR3 is TGTGCCAGCAGCCAAGAGAAGGACAGGGCAGACACCATATATTTT. Amino acids: CASSQEKDRADTIYF. Filled out from reference TRBV14 and TRBJ1-3, the complete variable domain reads EAGVTQFPSHSVIEKGQTVTLRCDPISGHDNLYWYRRVMGKEIKFLLHFVKESKQDESGMPNNRFLAERTGGTYSTLKVQPAELEDSGVYFCASSQEKDRADTIYFGEGSWLTVV.